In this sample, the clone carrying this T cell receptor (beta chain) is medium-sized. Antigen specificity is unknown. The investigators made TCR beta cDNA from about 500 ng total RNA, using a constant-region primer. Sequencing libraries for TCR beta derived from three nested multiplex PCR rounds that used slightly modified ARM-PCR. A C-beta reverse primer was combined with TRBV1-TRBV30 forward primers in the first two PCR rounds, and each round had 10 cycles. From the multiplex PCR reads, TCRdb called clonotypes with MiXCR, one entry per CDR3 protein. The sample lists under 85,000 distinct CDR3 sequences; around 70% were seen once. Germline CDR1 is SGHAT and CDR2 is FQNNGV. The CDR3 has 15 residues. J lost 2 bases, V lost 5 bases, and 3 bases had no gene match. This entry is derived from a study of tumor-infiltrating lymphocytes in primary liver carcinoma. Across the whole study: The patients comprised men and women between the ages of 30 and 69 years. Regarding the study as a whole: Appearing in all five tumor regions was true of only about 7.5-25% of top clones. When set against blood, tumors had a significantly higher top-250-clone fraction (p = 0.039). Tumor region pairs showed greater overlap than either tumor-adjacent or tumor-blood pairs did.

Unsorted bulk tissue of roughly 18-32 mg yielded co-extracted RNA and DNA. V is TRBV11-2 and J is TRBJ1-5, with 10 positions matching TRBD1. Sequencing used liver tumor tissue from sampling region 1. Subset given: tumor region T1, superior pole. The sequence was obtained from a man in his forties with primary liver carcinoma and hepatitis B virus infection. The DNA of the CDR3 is TGTGCCAGCAGCGGACAGGGGGGAGGCAATCAGCCCCAGCATTTT. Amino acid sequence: CASSGQGGGNQPQHF.